The present TCR beta chain was sequenced within a study of T and B cells in COVID-19 patients. On the study more broadly: COVID-19 patients gave peripheral blood either during active infection or after recovery.

TRB was amplified from approximately 250-480 ng of blood genomic DNA. The CDR3 covers 13 residues. V shed 8 bases and J shed 1 base, with 10 bases lying between them. Germline V lookup: CDR1 SGHKS, CDR2 YYEKEE (reference sequence). TRB rearrangements were amplified by multiplex PCR with BIOMED2 TRB-A/B primers. TCRdb processed the multiplex PCR reads anew with MiXCR; each CDR3 protein has one entry. Among about 13,000 distinct CDR3 sequences, over 25% were seen once, and the ten largest hold around 4%. This clonotype turned up a few times. Its antigen is currently unknown. General study points: Sorted SARS-CoV-2-responsive or tetramer+ T cells and CD4+, regulatory and CD8+ subsets were not yet sequenced.

This chain uses TRBV5-5 with TRBJ1-5, with D possibly being TRBD1 (6 bases). The clonotype comes from a human donor who had recovered from COVID-19. Sequencing was performed on blood. This chain's CDR3 is CARWTESNQPQHF. In DNA, the CDR3 is TGTGCCAGGTGGACAGAAAGCAATCAGCCCCAGCATTTT.